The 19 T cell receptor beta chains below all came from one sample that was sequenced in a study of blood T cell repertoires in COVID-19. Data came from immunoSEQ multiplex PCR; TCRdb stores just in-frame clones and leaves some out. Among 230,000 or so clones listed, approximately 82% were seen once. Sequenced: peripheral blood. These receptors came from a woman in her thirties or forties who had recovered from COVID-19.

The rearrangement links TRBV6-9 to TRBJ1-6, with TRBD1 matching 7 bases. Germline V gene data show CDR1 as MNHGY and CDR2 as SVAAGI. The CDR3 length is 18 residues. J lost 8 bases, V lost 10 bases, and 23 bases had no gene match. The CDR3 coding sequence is TGTGCCACCACCCGGACTTTACAATACAGGGGAGTATATTCACCCCTCCACTTT. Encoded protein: CATTRTLQYRGVYSPLHF.

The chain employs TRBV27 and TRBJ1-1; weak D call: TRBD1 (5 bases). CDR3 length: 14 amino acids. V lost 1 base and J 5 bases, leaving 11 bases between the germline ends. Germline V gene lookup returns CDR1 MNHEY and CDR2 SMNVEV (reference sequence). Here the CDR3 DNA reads TGTGCCAGCAGTTTATTAGAGGGGAGGACTGAAGCTTTCTTT. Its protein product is CASSLLEGRTEAFF.

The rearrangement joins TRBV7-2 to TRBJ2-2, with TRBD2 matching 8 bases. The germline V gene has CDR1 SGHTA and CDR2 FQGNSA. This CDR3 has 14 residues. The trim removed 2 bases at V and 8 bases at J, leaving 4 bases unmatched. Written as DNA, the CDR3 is TGTGCCAGCAGCTTAAGACTAGCGTCGGGGGAGCTGTTTTTT. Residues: CASSLRLASGELFF.

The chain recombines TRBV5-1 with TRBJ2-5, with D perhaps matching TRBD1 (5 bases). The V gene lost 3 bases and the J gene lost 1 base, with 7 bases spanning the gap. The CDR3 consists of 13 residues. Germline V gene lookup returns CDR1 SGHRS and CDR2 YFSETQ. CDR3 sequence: CASSSTAQETQYF. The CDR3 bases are TGCGCCAGCAGCTCGACAGCCCAAGAGACCCAGTACTTC.

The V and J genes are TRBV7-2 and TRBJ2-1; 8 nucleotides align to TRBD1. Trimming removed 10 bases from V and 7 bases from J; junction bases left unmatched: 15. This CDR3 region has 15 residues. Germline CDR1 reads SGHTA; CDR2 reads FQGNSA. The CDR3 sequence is CATEHRGTGRNEQFF. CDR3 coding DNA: TGTGCCACCGAACACAGGGGGACTGGGAGGAATGAGCAGTTCTTC.

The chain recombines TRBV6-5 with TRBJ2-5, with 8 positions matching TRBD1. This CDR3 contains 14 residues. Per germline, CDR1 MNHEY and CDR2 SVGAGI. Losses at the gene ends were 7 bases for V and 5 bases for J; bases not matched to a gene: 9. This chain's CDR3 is CASNRMTGVETQYF. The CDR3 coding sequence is TGTGCCAGCAATCGGATGACAGGGGTGGAGACCCAGTACTTC.

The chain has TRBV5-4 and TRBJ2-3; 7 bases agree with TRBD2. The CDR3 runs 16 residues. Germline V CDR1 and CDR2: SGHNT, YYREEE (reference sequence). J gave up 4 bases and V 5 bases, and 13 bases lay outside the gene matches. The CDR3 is CASSLPLADRSDTQYF. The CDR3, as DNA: TGTGCCAGCAGTCTTCCGCTAGCGGATCGATCAGATACGCAGTATTTT.

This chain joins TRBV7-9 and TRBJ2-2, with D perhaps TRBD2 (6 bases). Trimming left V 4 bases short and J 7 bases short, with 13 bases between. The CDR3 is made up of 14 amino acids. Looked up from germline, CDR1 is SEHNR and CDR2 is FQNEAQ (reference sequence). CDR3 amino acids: CASSSYTGSGELFF. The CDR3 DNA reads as TGTGCCAGCAGCTCCTACACCGGGAGCGGGGAGCTGTTTTTT.

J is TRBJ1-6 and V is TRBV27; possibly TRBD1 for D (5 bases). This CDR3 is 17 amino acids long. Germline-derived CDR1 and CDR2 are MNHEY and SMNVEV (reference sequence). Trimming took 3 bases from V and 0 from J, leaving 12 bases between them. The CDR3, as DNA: TGTGCCAGCAGTTTGCTCCGACAGTCCTCCTATAATTCACCCCTCCACTTT. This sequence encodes CASSLLRQSSYNSPLHF.

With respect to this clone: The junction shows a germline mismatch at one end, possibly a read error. CDR3: CASSLTGTGEETQYF. The CDR3 DNA sequence: TGTGCCAGCAGCCTAACCGGGACAGGGGAAGAGACCCAGTACTTC. The chain employs TRBV7-3 and TRBJ2-5; 10 bases match TRBD1. Germline CDR1 and CDR2: SGHTA and FQGTGA. The CDR3 is 15 amino acids.

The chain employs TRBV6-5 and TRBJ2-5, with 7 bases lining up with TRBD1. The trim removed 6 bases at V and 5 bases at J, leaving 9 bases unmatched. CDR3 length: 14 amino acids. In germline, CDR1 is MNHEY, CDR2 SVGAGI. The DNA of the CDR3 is TGTGCCAGCAGGGTAGACAGGGCTTGGGAGACCCAGTACTTC. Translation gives CASRVDRAWETQYF.

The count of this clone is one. CDR3 sequence: CASSVGPSAWEQYF. The CDR3, as DNA: TGTGCCAGCAGCGTAGGACCATCAGCGTGGGAGCAGTACTTC. The rearrangement links TRBV9 to TRBJ2-7; D not resolved. This CDR3 is 14 amino acids long. Germline CDR1 is SGDLS and CDR2 is YYNGEE. V lost 0 bases and J 7 bases, leaving 14 bases between the germline ends.

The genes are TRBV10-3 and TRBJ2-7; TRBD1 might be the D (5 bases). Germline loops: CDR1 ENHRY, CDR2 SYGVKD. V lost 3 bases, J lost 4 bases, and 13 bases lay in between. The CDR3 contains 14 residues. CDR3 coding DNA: TGTGCCATCAGTGATAGCAGGGCTGGATACGAGCAGTACTTC. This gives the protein CAISDSRAGYEQYF.

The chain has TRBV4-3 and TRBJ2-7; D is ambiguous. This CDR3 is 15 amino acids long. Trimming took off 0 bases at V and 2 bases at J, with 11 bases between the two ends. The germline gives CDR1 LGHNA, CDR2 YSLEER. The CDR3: CASSQDRDSTYEQYF. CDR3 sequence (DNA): TGCGCCAGCAGCCAAGATCGAGACTCAACCTACGAGCAGTACTTC.

The CDR3, as DNA: TGTGCCAGTACCAGAACCTCCGGACAGGGGGAAGGATACGAGCAGTACTTC. This codes for CASTRTSGQGEGYEQYF. The V gene is TRBV19, the J gene TRBJ2-7, with 10 bases aligning to TRBD1. V was pared by 7 bases and J by 4 bases, with 16 bases of the junction left unmatched. CDR3 length: 17 amino acids. Per the germline V gene, CDR1 is LNHDA and CDR2 is SQIVND (reference sequence).

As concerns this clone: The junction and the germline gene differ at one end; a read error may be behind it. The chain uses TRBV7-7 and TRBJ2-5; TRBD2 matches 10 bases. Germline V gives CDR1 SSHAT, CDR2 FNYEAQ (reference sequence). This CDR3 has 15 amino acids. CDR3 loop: CASSLGGTSVETQYF. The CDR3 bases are TGTGCTAGCAGCTTAGGCGGGACTAGCGTTGAGACCCAGTACTTC.

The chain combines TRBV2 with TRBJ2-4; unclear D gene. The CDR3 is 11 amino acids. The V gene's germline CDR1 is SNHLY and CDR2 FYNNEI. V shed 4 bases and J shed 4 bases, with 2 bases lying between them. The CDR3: CASSVKNIQYF. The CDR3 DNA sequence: TGTGCCAGCAGTGTAAAAAACATTCAGTACTTC.

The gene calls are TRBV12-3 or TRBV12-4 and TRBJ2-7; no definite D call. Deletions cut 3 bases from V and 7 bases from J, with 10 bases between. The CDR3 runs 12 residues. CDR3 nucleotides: TGTGCCAGCAGTTTCGTAGCTAGGGAGCAGTACTTC. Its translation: CASSFVAREQYF.

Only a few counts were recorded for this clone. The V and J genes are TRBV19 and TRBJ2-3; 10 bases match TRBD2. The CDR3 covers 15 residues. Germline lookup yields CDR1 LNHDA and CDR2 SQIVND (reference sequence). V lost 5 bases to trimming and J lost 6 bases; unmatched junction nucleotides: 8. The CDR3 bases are TGTGCCAGTAGTGAGTTAGCGGGGGGCCGGGATACGCAGTATTTT. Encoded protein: CASSELAGGRDTQYF. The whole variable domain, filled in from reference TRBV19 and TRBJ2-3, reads DGGITQSPKYLFRKEGQNVTLSCEQNLNHDAMYWYRQDPGQGLRLIYYSQIVNDFQKGDIAEGYSVSREKKESFPLTVTSAQKNPTAFYLCASSELAGGRDTQYFGPGTRLTVL.